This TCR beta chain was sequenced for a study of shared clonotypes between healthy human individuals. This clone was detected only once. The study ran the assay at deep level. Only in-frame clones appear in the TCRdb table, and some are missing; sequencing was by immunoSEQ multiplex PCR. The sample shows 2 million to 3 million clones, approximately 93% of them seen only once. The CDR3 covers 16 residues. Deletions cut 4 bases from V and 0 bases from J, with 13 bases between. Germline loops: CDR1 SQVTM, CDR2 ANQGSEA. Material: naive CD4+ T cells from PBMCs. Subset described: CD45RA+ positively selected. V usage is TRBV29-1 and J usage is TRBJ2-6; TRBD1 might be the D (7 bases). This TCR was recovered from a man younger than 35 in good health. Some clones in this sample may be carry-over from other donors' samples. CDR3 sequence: CSVGQGGSSGANVLTF. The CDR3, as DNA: TGCAGCGTTGGACAGGGAGGCAGCTCTGGGGCCAACGTCCTGACTTTC. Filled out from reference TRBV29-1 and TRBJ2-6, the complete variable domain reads SAVISQKPSRDICQRGTSLTIQCQVDSQVTMMFWYRQQPGQSLTLIATANQGSEATYESGFVIDKFPISRPNLTFSTLTVSNMSPEDSSIYLCSVGQGGSSGANVLTFGAGSRLTVL.